This T cell receptor beta chain was captured by sequencing in a study of Ad26.COV2.S vaccination and SARS-CoV-2 variants. The wider study: Dosing was one shot or two shots 56 days apart. Overall study results and limits: After vaccination, substantial breadth of spike-specific CD8+ and CD4+ responses was reported.

TCRdb's table, derived via immunoSEQ multiplex PCR, lists solely in-frame clones and lacks some. The table shows approximately 340,000 clones, with more than 75% occurring only once. Described treatment: about 20 received Ad26.COV2.S at low or high dose, single or two shots; 5 received placebo; per-sample allocation not given. Sampling occurred on day 63 after the first vaccine or placebo injection. Points on this clone: As yet, its antigen is unknown.

This CDR3 contains 13 residues. Germline CDR1 reads ENHRY; CDR2 reads SYGVKD. Between the trimmed V and J ends, which lost 4 bases and 3 bases, there was a span of 8 bases. The genes are TRBV10-3 and TRBJ2-3; D not resolved. This clonotype was obtained from a person aged 18-60 years who received the Ad26.COV2.S COVID-19 vaccine or a placebo. Sequences were derived from peripheral blood, sampled in a trial of Ad26.COV2.S vaccine versus placebo. The CDR3 DNA follows: TGTGCCATCAGTGGAAGGGAAACAGATACGCAGTATTTT. This gives the protein CAISGRETDTQYF.